This T cell receptor beta chain stems from a study of T cell responses to AZD1222 COVID-19 vaccine. Findings of the study overall: Every sample of the repertoires postdated the peak T cell response. Reportedly, nearly half of unique spike TCRs recognized epitopes outside B.1.351/B.1.1.7 mutations.

TCRdb's copy holds only in-frame clones and misses some; the assay was immunoSEQ multiplex PCR. The sample shows roughly 100,000 clones, 70% to 90% of them seen only once. About this clone itself: What it recognizes is unknown.

Germline V gene sequence: CDR1 SGHVS, CDR2 FQNEAQ. The length of the CDR3 is 16 residues. Trimming at V came to 4 bases and at J to 3 bases, leaving 8 bases not matched to a gene. The rearrangement links TRBV7-8 to TRBJ2-5; 10 nucleotides line up with TRBD2. This clonotype was obtained from an adult in good health. Sample: peripheral blood, taken on day 0 of AZD1222 vaccination. The DNA for the CDR3 is TGTGCCAGCAGCTCGGGACTAGCGCGGAACAAAGAGACCCAGTACTTC. Encoded protein: CASSSGLARNKETQYF.